The entry below describes one TCR beta chain. Its target is not known. This sample is part of a study of T cell repertoires in cytomegalovirus infection. About the research overall: Alongside well-studied HLA-B-restricted CMV epitopes, recently identified HLA-C-restricted CMV epitopes were also used.

TCRdb independently ran MiXCR on the reads; one entry per CDR3 protein. The data hold roughly 570,000 distinct CDR3 sequences, with around two fifths observed a single time. Deletions cut 7 bases from V and 9 bases from J, with 13 bases between. The CDR3 extends over 12 amino acids. Per the germline V gene, CDR1 is ENHRY and CDR2 is SYGVKD. The V call is TRBV10-3, the J call TRBJ2-1; weak D call: TRBD2 (6 bases). The sequence was collected from a human donor in good health (CMV status not recorded). Some clones in this sample may be carry-over from other donors' samples. The starting material was cultured PBMCs, obtained from culture after CMV antigen stimulation. Here the CDR3 DNA reads TGTGCCATCAATGGGCCGGGAGCTGAGCAGTTCTTC. Protein: CAINGPGAEQFF.